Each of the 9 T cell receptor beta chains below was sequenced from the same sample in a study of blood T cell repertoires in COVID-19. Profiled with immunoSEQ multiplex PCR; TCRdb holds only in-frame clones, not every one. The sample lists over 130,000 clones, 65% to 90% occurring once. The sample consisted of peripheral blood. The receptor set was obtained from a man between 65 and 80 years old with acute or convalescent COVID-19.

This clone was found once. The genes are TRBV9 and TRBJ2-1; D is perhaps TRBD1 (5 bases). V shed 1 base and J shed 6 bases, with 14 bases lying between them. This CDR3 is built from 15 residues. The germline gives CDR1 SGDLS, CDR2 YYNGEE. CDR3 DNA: TGTGCCAGCAGCGTATCCCAGGGCTGGGGCAATGAGCAGTTCTTC. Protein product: CASSVSQGWGNEQFF.

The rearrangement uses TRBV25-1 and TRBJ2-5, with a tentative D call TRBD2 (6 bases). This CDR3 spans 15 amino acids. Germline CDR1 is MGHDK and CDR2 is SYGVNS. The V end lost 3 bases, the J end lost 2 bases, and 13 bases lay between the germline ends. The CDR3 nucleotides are TGTGCCAGCAGTGAGGGCCGAGCGGGTCAAGAGACCCAGTACTTC. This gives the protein CASSEGRAGQETQYF.

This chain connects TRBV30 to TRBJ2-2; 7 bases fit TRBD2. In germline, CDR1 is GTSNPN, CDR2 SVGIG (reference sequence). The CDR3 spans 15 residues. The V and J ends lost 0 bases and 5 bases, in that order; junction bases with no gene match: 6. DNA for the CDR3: TGTGCCTGGAGTGTACTGGCTAGCGGAACCGGGGAGCTGTTTTTT. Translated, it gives CAWSVLASGTGELFF. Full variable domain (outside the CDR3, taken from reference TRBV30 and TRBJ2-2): SQTIHQWPATLVQPVGSPLSLECTVEGTSNPNLYWYRQAAGRGLQLLFYSVGIGQISSEVPQNLSASRPQDRQFILSSKKLLLSDSGFYLCAWSVLASGTGELFFGEGSRLTVL.

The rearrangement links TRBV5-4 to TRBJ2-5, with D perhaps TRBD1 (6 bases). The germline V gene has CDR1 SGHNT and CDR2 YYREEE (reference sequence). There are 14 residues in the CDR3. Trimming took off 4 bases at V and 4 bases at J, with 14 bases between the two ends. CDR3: CASSPGASGETQYF. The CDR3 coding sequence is TGTGCCAGCAGCCCAGGGGCCTCGGGAGAGACCCAGTACTTC.

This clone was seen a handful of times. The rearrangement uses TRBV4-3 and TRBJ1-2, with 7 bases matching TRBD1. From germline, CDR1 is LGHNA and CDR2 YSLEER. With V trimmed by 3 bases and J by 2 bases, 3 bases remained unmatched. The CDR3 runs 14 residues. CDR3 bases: TGCGCCAGCAGCCAGACGACAGGGAACTATGGCTACACCTTC. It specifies CASSQTTGNYGYTF.

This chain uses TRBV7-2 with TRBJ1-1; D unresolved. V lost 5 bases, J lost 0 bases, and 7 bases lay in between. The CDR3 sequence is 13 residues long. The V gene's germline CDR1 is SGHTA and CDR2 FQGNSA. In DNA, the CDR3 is TGTGCCAGCAGCGTGACTGTGAACACTGAAGCTTTCTTT. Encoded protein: CASSVTVNTEAFF. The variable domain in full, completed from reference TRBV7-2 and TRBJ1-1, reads GAGVSQSPSNKVTEKGKDVELRCDPISGHTALYWYRQSLGQGLEFLIYFQGNSAPDKSGLPSDRFSAERTGGSVSTLTIQRTQQEDSAVYLCASSVTVNTEAFFGQGTRLTVV.

CDR3 loop: CASSPLTATNEKLFF. The CDR3 nucleotides read TGTGCCAGCAGCCCCCTGACAGCAACTAATGAAAAACTGTTTTTT. The J gene is TRBJ1-4, the V gene TRBV7-6; possibly TRBD1 for D (5 bases). Trimming shortened V by 5 bases and J by 0 bases, and 10 bases separated the two germline ends. The germline CDR1 and CDR2 sequences are SGHVS and FNYEAQ. The CDR3 is 15 amino acids.

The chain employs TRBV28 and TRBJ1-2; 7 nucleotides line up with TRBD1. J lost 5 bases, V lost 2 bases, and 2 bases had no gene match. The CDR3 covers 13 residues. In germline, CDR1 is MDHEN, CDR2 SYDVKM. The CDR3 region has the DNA TGTGCCAGCAGTTTAGAGGGGGCATATGGCTACACCTTC. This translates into CASSLEGAYGYTF.

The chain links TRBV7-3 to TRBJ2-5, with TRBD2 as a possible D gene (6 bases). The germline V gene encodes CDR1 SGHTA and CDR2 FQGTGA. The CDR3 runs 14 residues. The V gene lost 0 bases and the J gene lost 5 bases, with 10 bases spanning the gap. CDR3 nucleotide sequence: TGTGCCAGCAGCTTAACAGCGGCGGGGGAGACCCAGTACTTC. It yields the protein CASSLTAAGETQYF.